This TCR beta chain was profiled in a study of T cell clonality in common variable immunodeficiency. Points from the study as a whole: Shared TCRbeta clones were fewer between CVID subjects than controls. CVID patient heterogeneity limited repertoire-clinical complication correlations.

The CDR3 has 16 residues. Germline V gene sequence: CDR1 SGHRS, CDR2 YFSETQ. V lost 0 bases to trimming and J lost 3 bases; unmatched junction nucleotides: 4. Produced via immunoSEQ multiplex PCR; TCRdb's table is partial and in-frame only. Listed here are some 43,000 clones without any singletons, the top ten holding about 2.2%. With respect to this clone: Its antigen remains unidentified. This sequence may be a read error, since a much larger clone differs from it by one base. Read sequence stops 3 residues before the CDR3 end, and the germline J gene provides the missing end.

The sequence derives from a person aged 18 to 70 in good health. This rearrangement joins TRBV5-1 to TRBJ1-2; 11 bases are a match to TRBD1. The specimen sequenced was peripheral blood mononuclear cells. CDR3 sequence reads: CASSLGGGQGDYGYTF. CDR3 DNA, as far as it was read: TGCGCCAGCAGCTTGGGAGGGGGACAGGGGGACTATGGC.